The 32 T cell receptor beta chains below come from one sample, sequenced in a study of T cells expressing NK-cell markers. TCRdb reprocessed the 5' RACE reads; each CDR3 protein has one entry and no DNA is given. Its listing shows about 550,000 distinct CDR3 sequences. Sample: blood T cells: a sorted CD56 or NKG2C T cell subset, CD4+ or CD8+ T cells, or bulk PBMC T cells (not recorded which). The source of these receptors is a man aged 18-30 years in good health.

The J gene is TRBJ2-7, the V gene TRBV6-6; the D gene TCRdb calls, TRBD1, cannot be checked with no DNA. The CDR3 sequence is 11 residues long. CDR1 MNHNY and CDR2 SVGAGI come from the germline V gene (reference sequence). CDR3 sequence reads: CASERGYEQYF.

This chain links TRBV28 with TRBJ1-1; the TRBD1 assignment by TCRdb is unverifiable without DNA. Germline V CDR1 and CDR2: MDHEN, SYDVKM. This CDR3 spans 19 amino acids. The CDR3 protein is CASSWGPGGYRVGNTEAFF.

The V gene is TRBV12-3 or TRBV12-4, the J gene TRBJ2-6; TCRdb outputs TRBD1, but without DNA this stays unchecked. The CDR3 spans 19 residues. CDR3 sequence: CASTPGDRGRLRGANVLTF.

This rearrangement joins TRBV20-1 to TRBJ2-1; TCRdb picks TRBD1, but there is no DNA to check that call. The CDR3 runs 14 residues. CDR1 and CDR2 from the germline V gene are DFQATT and SNEGSKA (reference sequence). CDR3 protein: CSARRPSAGNEQFF.

The chain combines TRBV20-1 with TRBJ2-7. This CDR3 has 15 residues. From germline, CDR1 is DFQATT and CDR2 SNEGSKA (reference sequence). The CDR3 sequence: CSARDPPDHSHEQYF.

The rearrangement uses TRBV6-1 and TRBJ2-2; absent DNA, TCRdb's TRBD2 call cannot be checked. Looked up from germline, CDR1 is MNHNS and CDR2 is SASEGT. This CDR3 region has 17 residues. The CDR3 region is CASRALAGGPRTGELFF.

V is TRBV4-3 and J is TRBJ2-1; TCRdb gives TRBD1 as the D gene, but with no DNA this cannot be confirmed. The germline V gene has CDR1 LGHNA and CDR2 YSLEER. The CDR3 covers 13 residues. The CDR3 reads CASSKRPGEEQFF.

V is TRBV20-1 and J is TRBJ2-5; TCRdb's D call, TRBD2, is unchecked because there is no DNA. Germline values: CDR1 DFQATT, CDR2 SNEGSKA (reference sequence). The length of the CDR3 is 14 residues. The CDR3 protein is CSARGAGNQETQYF.

This chain links TRBV15 with TRBJ1-1. Germline CDR1 is LNHNV and CDR2 is YYDKDF (reference sequence). The CDR3 contains 16 residues. CDR3 loop: CATSRPSGGPNTEAFF.

The gene calls are TRBV5-1 and TRBJ2-7; the TRBD1 assignment by TCRdb is unverifiable without DNA. The V gene's germline CDR1 is SGHRS and CDR2 YFSETQ. The CDR3 has 13 residues. The CDR3 region is CASSLGTDYEQYF.

The J gene is TRBJ2-7, the V gene TRBV5-1; TCRdb picks TRBD1, but there is no DNA to check that call. Per the germline V gene, CDR1 is SGHRS and CDR2 is YFSETQ. The CDR3 has 16 amino acids. CDR3 in amino acids: CASSFSLDRITYEQYF.

The rearrangement uses TRBV9 and TRBJ2-1; TCRdb returns TRBD1, unconfirmable since there is no DNA. This CDR3 is built from 14 residues. CDR1 and CDR2 from the germline V gene are SGDLS and YYNGEE. This chain's CDR3 is CASSPGGRDNEQFF.

This sequence joins TRBV7-6 and TRBJ1-1; TCRdb returns TRBD1, unconfirmable since there is no DNA. There are 16 residues in the CDR3. Germline V gene data show CDR1 as SGHVS and CDR2 as FNYEAQ. This chain's CDR3 is CASSLAQKGPNTEAFF.

The gene calls are TRBV7-8 and TRBJ2-2; TCRdb picks TRBD1, but there is no DNA to check that call. There are 16 residues in the CDR3. Germline V lookup: CDR1 SGHVS, CDR2 FQNEAQ. CDR3 protein: CASAAYRRPNTGELFF.

The genes are TRBV4-2 and TRBJ2-1; TCRdb returns TRBD2, unconfirmable since there is no DNA. Germline loops: CDR1 LGHNA, CDR2 YNFKEQ. This CDR3 is 16 amino acids long. CDR3 sequence: CASSQGPLAGGYEQFF.

The gene calls are TRBV5-1 and TRBJ2-7; absent DNA, TCRdb's TRBD2 call cannot be checked. There are 14 residues in the CDR3. CDR1 SGHRS and CDR2 YFSETQ come from the germline V gene. The CDR3 here is CASSSYLVSNEQYF.

The V and J genes are TRBV4-2 and TRBJ2-1; TCRdb's assignment of TRBD2 cannot be checked, as there is no DNA. This CDR3 region has 19 residues. CDR1 is LGHNA, CDR2 YNFKEQ, per germline. The CDR3 is CASSQLGGRGTSGYNEQFF.

V is TRBV6-1 and J is TRBJ2-7; TCRdb returns TRBD2, unconfirmable since there is no DNA. The germline gives CDR1 MNHNS, CDR2 SASEGT. This CDR3 contains 14 residues. The chain's CDR3 is CASLGAGGAYEQYF.

V gene TRBV28 combines with J gene TRBJ2-7; the TRBD1 assignment by TCRdb is unverifiable without DNA. The germline V gene encodes CDR1 MDHEN and CDR2 SYDVKM. This CDR3 is 15 amino acids long. The CDR3 loop is CASSGAGGYSYEQYF.

J is TRBJ2-6 and V is TRBV5-1. The CDR3 totals 17 residues. In germline, CDR1 is SGHRS, CDR2 YFSETQ. CDR3 region: CASSLVSAAYRANVLTF.

The chain employs TRBV29-1 and TRBJ2-1; the TCRdb D gene call, TRBD2, has no DNA to confirm it. The CDR3 is 14 amino acids. Germline V gene data show CDR1 as SQVTM and CDR2 as ANQGSEA. CDR3 loop: CSIGTSGLYNEQFF.

The chain links TRBV28 to TRBJ2-5. CDR1 MDHEN and CDR2 SYDVKM come from the germline V gene. There are 14 residues in the CDR3. The CDR3 region is CASSLARVQETQYF.

This chain links TRBV29-1 with TRBJ2-6. The CDR3 spans 15 residues. The V gene's germline CDR1 is SQVTM and CDR2 ANQGSEA. The chain's CDR3 is CSAESASAGANVLTF. Together with reference TRBV29-1 and TRBJ2-6, the CDR3 gives the full variable domain: SAVISQKPSRDICQRGTSLTIQCQVDSQVTMMFWYRQQPGQSLTLIATANQGSEATYESGFVIDKFPISRPNLTFSTLTVSNMSPEDSSIYLCSAESASAGANVLTFGAGSRLTVL.

The gene calls are TRBV4-3 and TRBJ2-7; TCRdb returns TRBD2, unconfirmable since there is no DNA. CDR1 and CDR2 from the germline V gene are LGHNA and YSLEER. This CDR3 comprises 16 residues. The chain's CDR3 is CASSQDKLAGAYEQYF.

The chain is built from TRBV6-5 and TRBJ2-5; the D gene TCRdb calls, TRBD1, cannot be checked with no DNA. Germline V CDR1 and CDR2: MNHEY, SVGAGI. CDR3 length equals 14 residues. CDR3 amino acids: CASSSWGAGETQYF.

The chain is built from TRBV6-2 or TRBV6-3 and TRBJ2-7; TCRdb picks TRBD2, but there is no DNA to check that call. Germline loops: CDR1 MNHEY, CDR2 SVGEGT. The CDR3 length is 16 residues. This chain's CDR3 is CASSYGASGSSYEQYF.

The chain recombines TRBV2 with TRBJ2-1. This CDR3 contains 15 residues. Per the germline V gene, CDR1 is SNHLY and CDR2 is FYNNEI. CDR3 residues: CASSGGRTSYNEQFF.

The chain joins TRBV7-2 to TRBJ2-3; TCRdb's D call of TRBD2 is untestable without DNA. Germline V gene sequence: CDR1 SGHTA, CDR2 FQGNSA. The CDR3 totals 14 residues. This CDR3 is CASSYGLADGTQYF.

The chain links TRBV15 to TRBJ2-3; TCRdb's D call, TRBD2, is unchecked because there is no DNA. The CDR3 sequence is 16 residues long. Germline values: CDR1 LNHNV, CDR2 YYDKDF (reference sequence). CDR3 protein: CATSKTLAGGLDTQYF.

The rearrangement links TRBV4-2 to TRBJ1-6; with no DNA, the TCRdb D assignment of TRBD1 cannot be verified. The CDR3 runs to 15 residues. CDR1 is LGHNA, CDR2 YNFKEQ, per germline. The CDR3 loop is CASSQANRGNSPLHF.

The V and J genes are TRBV6-5 and TRBJ2-3. CDR1 and CDR2 from the germline V gene are MNHEY and SVGAGI. The CDR3 length is 17 residues. The CDR3 sequence is CASSYSNFGSEPDTQYF.

This CDR3 reads CASSLAGASDGTDTQYF. The V call is TRBV5-4, the J call TRBJ2-3; the TRBD2 assignment by TCRdb is unverifiable without DNA. The germline V gene encodes CDR1 SGHNT and CDR2 YYREEE (reference sequence). This CDR3 is built from 17 residues.